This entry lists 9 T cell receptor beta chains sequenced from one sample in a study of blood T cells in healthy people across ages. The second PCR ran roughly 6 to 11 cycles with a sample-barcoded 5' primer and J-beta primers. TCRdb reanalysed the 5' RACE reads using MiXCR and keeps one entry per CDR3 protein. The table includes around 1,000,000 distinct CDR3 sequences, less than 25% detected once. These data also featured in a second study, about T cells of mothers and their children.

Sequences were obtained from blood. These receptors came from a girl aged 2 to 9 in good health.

CDR3 nucleotides: TGCGCCAGCACCGAAACGGGACTCGGTTACAATGAGCAGTTCTTC. Protein sequence: CASTETGLGYNEQFF. The chain links TRBV5-1 to TRBJ2-1, with D possibly being TRBD2 (6 bases). Germline assignment: CDR1 SGHRS and CDR2 YFSETQ. The CDR3 contains 15 residues. V was clipped by 6 bases and J by 4 bases, with 17 bases between them. Using reference TRBV5-1 and TRBJ2-1 for the parts outside the CDR3, the full variable domain is KAGVTQTPRYLIKTRGQQVTLSCSPISGHRSVSWYQQTPGQGLQFLFEYFSETQRNKGNFPGRFSGRQFSNSRSEMNVSTLELGDSALYLCASTETGLGYNEQFFGPGTRLTVL.

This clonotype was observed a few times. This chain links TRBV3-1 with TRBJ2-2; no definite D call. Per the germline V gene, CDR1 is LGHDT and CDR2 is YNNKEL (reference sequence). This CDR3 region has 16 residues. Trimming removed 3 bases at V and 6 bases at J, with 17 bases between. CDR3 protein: CASSHVVWPSAGELFF. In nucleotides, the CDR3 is TGTGCCAGCAGCCACGTAGTATGGCCCAGCGCCGGGGAGCTGTTTTTT.

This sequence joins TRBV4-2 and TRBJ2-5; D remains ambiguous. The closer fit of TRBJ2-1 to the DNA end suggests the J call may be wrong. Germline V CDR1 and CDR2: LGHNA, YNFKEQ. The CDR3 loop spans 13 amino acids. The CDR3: CASSQDPTNEQFF. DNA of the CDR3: TGTGCCAGCAGCCAAGATCCCACAAATGAGCAGTTCTTC.

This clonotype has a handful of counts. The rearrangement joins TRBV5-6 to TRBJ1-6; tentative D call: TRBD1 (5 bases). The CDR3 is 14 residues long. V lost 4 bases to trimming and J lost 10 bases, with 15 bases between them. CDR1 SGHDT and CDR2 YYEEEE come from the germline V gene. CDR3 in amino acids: CASSVGESWSPLHF. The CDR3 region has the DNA TGTGCCAGCAGCGTAGGGGAATCGTGGTCACCCCTCCACTTT.

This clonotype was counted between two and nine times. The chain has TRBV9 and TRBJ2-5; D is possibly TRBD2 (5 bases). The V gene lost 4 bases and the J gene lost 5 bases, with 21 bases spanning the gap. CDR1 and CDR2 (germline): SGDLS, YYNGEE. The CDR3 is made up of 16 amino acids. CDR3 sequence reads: CASSLARDDSMETQYF. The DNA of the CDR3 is TGTGCCAGCAGCTTAGCCCGGGATGACTCTATGGAGACCCAGTACTTC. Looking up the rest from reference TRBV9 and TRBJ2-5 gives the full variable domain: DSGVTQTPKHLITATGQRVTLRCSPRSGDLSVYWYQQSLDQGLQFLIQYYNGEERAKGNILERFSAQQFPDLHSELNLSSLELGDSALYFCASSLARDDSMETQYFGPGTRLLVL.

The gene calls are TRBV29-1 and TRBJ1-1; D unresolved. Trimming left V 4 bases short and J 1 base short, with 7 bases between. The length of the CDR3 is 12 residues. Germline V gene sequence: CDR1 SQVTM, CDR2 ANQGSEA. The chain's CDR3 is CSVVMENTEAFF. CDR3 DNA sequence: TGCAGCGTTGTGATGGAGAACACTGAAGCTTTCTTT. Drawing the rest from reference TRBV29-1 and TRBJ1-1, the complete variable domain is SAVISQKPSRDICQRGTSLTIQCQVDSQVTMMFWYRQQPGQSLTLIATANQGSEATYESGFVIDKFPISRPNLTFSTLTVSNMSPEDSSIYLCSVVMENTEAFFGQGTRLTVV.

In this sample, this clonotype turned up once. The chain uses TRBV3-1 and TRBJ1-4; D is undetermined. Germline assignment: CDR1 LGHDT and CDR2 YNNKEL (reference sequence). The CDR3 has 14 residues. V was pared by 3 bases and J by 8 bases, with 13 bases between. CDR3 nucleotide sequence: TGTGCCAGCAGCCAGATGGGAGGGCAGGAAAAACTGTTTTTT. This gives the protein CASSQMGGQEKLFF.

As DNA, the CDR3 is TGTGCCAGCAGTGAGCGCTCCCCTAGCTGGGGGTCAGATACGCAGTATTTT. It specifies CASSERSPSWGSDTQYF. The genes are TRBV6-1 and TRBJ2-3; D is perhaps TRBD1 or TRBD2 (5 bases each). CDR3 length: 17 amino acids. Deletions cut 3 bases from V and 4 bases from J, with 20 bases between. Germline values: CDR1 MNHNS, CDR2 SASEGT.

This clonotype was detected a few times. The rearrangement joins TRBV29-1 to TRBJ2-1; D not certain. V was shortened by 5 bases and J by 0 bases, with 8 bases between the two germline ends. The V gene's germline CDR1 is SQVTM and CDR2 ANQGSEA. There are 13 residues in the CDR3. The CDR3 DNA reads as TGCAGCGTTCTTACGAGCTCCTACAATGAGCAGTTCTTC. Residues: CSVLTSSYNEQFF.